The rows below give T cell receptor beta chains drawn from one sample of a study of regulatory T cells in long-lasting Graves disease. Each CDR3 protein gets one entry after TCRdb re-called the multiplex PCR reads with MiXCR. In the table there are roughly 500,000 distinct CDR3 sequences, less than 25% of which are singletons. The sequences come from peripheral blood mononuclear cells (PBMCs), collected when the disease was refractory, from a patient treated with antithyroid drugs. The source is a female donor with Graves disease. Both conserved end residues are part of each CDR3. The D gene is left open where the match is weak. A clone size is listed for some rows: how often the clone was seen (once, few, many), or a class if it is expanded.

j_call: TRBJ2-1; d_call: NA; clone_size: NA; v_call: TRBV4-3; cdr3_aa: CASSQDGRLNEQFF; cdr3_nt: TGCGCCAGCAGCCAAGACGGAAGGTTGAATGAGCAGTTCTTC
j_call: TRBJ1-6; d_call: NA; clone_size: NA; v_call: TRBV20-1; cdr3_aa: CSAAPGFDNSPLHF; cdr3_nt: TGCAGTGCGGCACCAGGGTTTGATAATTCACCCCTCCACTTT
j_call: TRBJ2-5; d_call: TRBD1; clone_size: many; v_call: TRBV14; cdr3_aa: CASSRWTGGQETQYF; cdr3_nt: TGTGCCAGCAGCCGTTGGACAGGGGGACAAGAGACCCAGTACTTC
j_call: TRBJ2-7; d_call: NA; clone_size: many; v_call: TRBV20-1; cdr3_aa: CSARDPAAYEQYF; cdr3_nt: TGCAGTGCTAGAGATCCTGCAGCCTACGAGCAGTACTTC
j_call: TRBJ1-1; d_call: NA; clone_size: many; v_call: TRBV6-1; cdr3_aa: CASSTTLQLYTEAFF; cdr3_nt: TGTGCCAGCAGCACAACTTTACAACTATACACTGAAGCTTTCTTT
j_call: TRBJ1-2; d_call: NA; clone_size: NA; v_call: TRBV6-1; cdr3_aa: CASHRGGNGYTF; cdr3_nt: TGTGCCAGCCACCGGGGGGGGAACGGCTACACCTTC
j_call: TRBJ1-4; d_call: TRBD1; clone_size: many; v_call: TRBV11-2; cdr3_aa: CASSPGTALNEKRTVQF; cdr3_nt: TGTGCCAGCAGCCCTGGGACAGCCTTAAATGAGAAACGGACCGTACAATTT
j_call: TRBJ1-2; d_call: NA; clone_size: many; v_call: TRBV12-3/TRBV12-4; cdr3_aa: CASTGAKANYGYTF; cdr3_nt: TGTGCCAGCACCGGGGCGAAGGCTAACTATGGCTACACCTTC
j_call: TRBJ1-1; d_call: NA; clone_size: NA; v_call: TRBV25-1; cdr3_aa: CASSEGGSEGAFF; cdr3_nt: TGTGCCAGCAGTGAAGGAGGGAGTGAGGGAGCTTTCTTT
j_call: TRBJ1-5; d_call: NA; clone_size: many; v_call: TRBV28; cdr3_aa: CAGGDIGGDQPQHF; cdr3_nt: TGTGCCGGAGGGGACATCGGGGGGGATCAGCCCCAGCATTTT
j_call: TRBJ2-1; d_call: NA; clone_size: NA; v_call: TRBV24-1; cdr3_aa: CATSDSRDGYNEQFF; cdr3_nt: TGTGCCACCAGTGACTCCCGGGACGGGTACAATGAGCAGTTCTTC
j_call: TRBJ1-4; d_call: NA; clone_size: NA; v_call: TRBV11-2; cdr3_aa: CASSPLQKGWDEKLFF; cdr3_nt: TGTGCCAGCAGCCCCCTACAGAAGGGGTGGGATGAAAAACTGTTTTTT
j_call: TRBJ1-2; d_call: NA; clone_size: NA; v_call: TRBV9; cdr3_aa: CASSVDGRDYGYTF; cdr3_nt: TGTGCCAGCAGCGTAGACGGACGGGACTATGGCTACACCTTC
j_call: TRBJ1-5; d_call: NA; clone_size: many; v_call: TRBV28; cdr3_aa: CASSLGFYQPQHF; cdr3_nt: TGTGCCAGCAGTTTAGGATTTTATCAGCCCCAGCATTTT
j_call: TRBJ2-7; d_call: NA; clone_size: NA; v_call: TRBV24-1; cdr3_aa: CATSHSGNEQYF; cdr3_nt: TGTGCCACCAGTCATTCTGGGAACGAGCAGTACTTC
j_call: TRBJ1-4; d_call: TRBD1; clone_size: few; v_call: TRBV9; cdr3_aa: CASSVEGQGDEKLFF; cdr3_nt: TGTGCCAGCAGCGTAGAGGGACAGGGTGATGAAAAACTGTTTTTT
j_call: TRBJ2-5; d_call: TRBD2; clone_size: NA; v_call: TRBV7-2; cdr3_aa: CASRRTSGREETQYF; cdr3_nt: TGTGCCAGCAGGCGGACTAGCGGGAGGGAAGAGACCCAGTACTTC
j_call: TRBJ1-3; d_call: NA; clone_size: few; v_call: TRBV7-2; cdr3_aa: CASSPPTYTYSGNTIYF; cdr3_nt: TGTGCCAGCAGCCCACCAACCTACACCTACTCTGGAAACACCATATATTTT
j_call: TRBJ1-1; d_call: NA; clone_size: few; v_call: TRBV7-8; cdr3_aa: CASSGKVGLVLGGTEAFF; cdr3_nt: TGTGCCAGCAGCGGTAAGGTTGGGTTGGTCCTCGGAGGGACTGAAGCTTTCTTT
j_call: TRBJ2-4; d_call: NA; clone_size: NA; v_call: TRBV20-1; cdr3_aa: CSASDFPQAKNIQHF; cdr3_nt: TGCAGTGCTAGTGACTTTCCCCAGGCCAAAAACATTCAGCACTTC
j_call: TRBJ1-1; d_call: NA; clone_size: few; v_call: TRBV12-3/TRBV12-4; cdr3_aa: CASSWTAEVRGTEAFF; cdr3_nt: TGTGCCAGCAGTTGGACAGCCGAGGTAAGGGGGACTGAAGCTTTCTTT
j_call: TRBJ1-2; d_call: NA; clone_size: many; v_call: TRBV11-3; cdr3_aa: CASSPSEGGYTF; cdr3_nt: TGTGCCAGCAGCCCTTCAGAGGGTGGCTACACCTTC
j_call: TRBJ2-7; d_call: NA; clone_size: few; v_call: TRBV13; cdr3_aa: CASSFSAGTQVYEQYF; cdr3_nt: TGTGCCAGCAGCTTCTCCGCCGGGACCCAAGTCTACGAGCAGTACTTC
j_call: TRBJ2-3; d_call: TRBD1; clone_size: many; v_call: TRBV28; cdr3_aa: CASTSWGTGTDTQYF; cdr3_nt: TGTGCCAGCACCTCATGGGGGACAGGCACAGATACGCAGTATTTT
j_call: TRBJ1-4; d_call: NA; clone_size: many; v_call: TRBV27; cdr3_aa: CASSYLAGGEKLFF; cdr3_nt: TGTGCCAGCAGTTATTTGGCAGGAGGAGAAAAACTGTTTTTT
j_call: TRBJ1-1; d_call: NA; clone_size: many; v_call: TRBV6-1; cdr3_aa: CASSRDARGTEAFF; cdr3_nt: TGTGCCAGCAGTCGGGACGCGAGGGGGACTGAAGCTTTCTTT
j_call: TRBJ2-1; d_call: TRBD1; clone_size: NA; v_call: TRBV27; cdr3_aa: CASSLDRGNEQFF; cdr3_nt: TGTGCCAGCAGTTTAGACAGGGGGAATGAGCAGTTCTTC
j_call: TRBJ2-7; d_call: NA; clone_size: many; v_call: TRBV6-1; cdr3_aa: CASNDQQGTPYEQYF; cdr3_nt: TGTGCCAGCAACGATCAACAGGGAACCCCCTACGAGCAGTACTTC
j_call: TRBJ1-6; d_call: TRBD1; clone_size: few; v_call: TRBV10-3; cdr3_aa: CATWDREDSPLHF; cdr3_nt: TGTGCCACCTGGGACAGGGAGGACTCACCCCTCCACTTT
j_call: TRBJ1-1; d_call: NA; clone_size: many; v_call: TRBV12-3/TRBV12-4; cdr3_aa: CASSTGESYGNTEAFF; cdr3_nt: TGTGCCAGCAGCACCGGGGAATCTTACGGAAACACTGAAGCTTTCTTT
j_call: TRBJ2-5; d_call: NA; clone_size: NA; v_call: TRBV19; cdr3_aa: CASSIEGADQETQYF; cdr3_nt: TGTGCCAGTAGTATAGAAGGGGCCGACCAAGAGACCCAGTACTTC
j_call: TRBJ2-3; d_call: TRBD2; clone_size: NA; v_call: TRBV20-1; cdr3_aa: CSAPTSGGADTQYF; cdr3_nt: TGCAGTGCCCCGACTAGCGGGGGAGCAGATACGCAGTATTTT
j_call: TRBJ1-2; d_call: NA; clone_size: NA; v_call: TRBV14; cdr3_aa: CASSPGGGSGYTF; cdr3_nt: TGTGCCAGCAGCCCCGGGGGAGGGAGTGGCTACACCTTC
j_call: TRBJ2-6; d_call: TRBD2; clone_size: NA; v_call: TRBV5-1; cdr3_aa: CASSPAGGAGGANVLTF; cdr3_nt: TGCGCCAGCAGCCCGGCGGGGGGTGCAGGTGGGGCCAACGTCCTGACTTTC
j_call: TRBJ2-5; d_call: NA; clone_size: NA; v_call: TRBV2; cdr3_aa: CASGAREQETQYF; cdr3_nt: TGTGCCAGCGGTGCGCGGGAACAAGAGACCCAGTACTTC
j_call: TRBJ1-1; d_call: NA; clone_size: NA; v_call: TRBV30; cdr3_aa: CAWTVVGNTEAFF; cdr3_nt: TGTGCCTGGACGGTCGTAGGGAACACTGAAGCTTTCTTT
j_call: TRBJ2-7; d_call: NA; clone_size: NA; v_call: TRBV20-1; cdr3_aa: CSARDSDSYEQYF; cdr3_nt: TGCAGTGCTAGAGATTCAGACTCCTACGAGCAGTACTTC
j_call: TRBJ2-7; d_call: TRBD2; clone_size: few; v_call: TRBV7-9; cdr3_aa: CASSPPGLSLYEQYF; cdr3_nt: TGTGCCAGCAGCCCTCCGGGACTATCTCTTTACGAGCAGTACTTC
j_call: TRBJ2-7; d_call: NA; clone_size: NA; v_call: TRBV6-1; cdr3_aa: CASGRGFTYEQCF; cdr3_nt: TGTGCCAGCGGTCGGGGTTTTACCTACGAGCAGTGCTTC
j_call: TRBJ1-1; d_call: NA; clone_size: many; v_call: TRBV10-3; cdr3_aa: CAIRPTGNTEAFF; cdr3_nt: TGTGCCATCAGACCCACAGGGAACACTGAAGCTTTCTTT
j_call: TRBJ2-6; d_call: NA; clone_size: NA; v_call: TRBV7-3; cdr3_aa: CASSPEGTGANVLTF; cdr3_nt: TGTGCCAGCAGCCCTGAGGGGACTGGGGCCAACGTCCTGACTTTC
j_call: TRBJ2-7; d_call: NA; clone_size: many; v_call: TRBV11-3; cdr3_aa: CASSAQGKQYF; cdr3_nt: TGTGCCAGCAGCGCACAAGGGAAGCAGTACTTC
j_call: TRBJ2-5; d_call: NA; clone_size: NA; v_call: TRBV27; cdr3_aa: CASSLFGDSAQYF; cdr3_nt: TGTGCCAGCAGTCTCTTTGGGGACTCGGCCCAGTACTTC
j_call: TRBJ1-2; d_call: NA; clone_size: many; v_call: TRBV6-5; cdr3_aa: CASSYSMLDGPFYGYTF; cdr3_nt: TGTGCCAGCAGTTACTCTATGTTGGATGGGCCTTTCTATGGCTACACCTTC
j_call: TRBJ1-1; d_call: NA; clone_size: many; v_call: TRBV2; cdr3_aa: CASTWSVTEAFF; cdr3_nt: TGTGCCAGTACGTGGAGTGTGACAGAAGCTTTCTTT
j_call: TRBJ1-1; d_call: NA; clone_size: many; v_call: TRBV27; cdr3_aa: CASSPQGVGNTEAFF; cdr3_nt: TGTGCCAGCAGTCCCCAGGGAGTAGGGAACACTGAAGCTTTCTTT
j_call: TRBJ1-5; d_call: TRBD1; clone_size: few; v_call: TRBV24-1; cdr3_aa: CATRPLTGDSNQPQHF; cdr3_nt: TGTGCCACCCGCCCATTGACAGGGGATAGCAATCAGCCCCAGCATTTT
j_call: TRBJ1-2; d_call: NA; clone_size: NA; v_call: TRBV30; cdr3_aa: CAWTGLPEGYGYTF; cdr3_nt: TGTGCCTGGACCGGGCTCCCCGAGGGCTATGGCTACACCTTC
j_call: TRBJ2-7; d_call: NA; clone_size: many; v_call: TRBV6-1; cdr3_aa: CASLNPTPGLLSYEQYF; cdr3_nt: TGTGCCAGCCTGAATCCGACACCGGGACTCCTATCCTACGAGCAGTACTTC
j_call: TRBJ2-4; d_call: NA; clone_size: many; v_call: TRBV7-2; cdr3_aa: CASSLVFVGKNIQYF; cdr3_nt: TGTGCCAGCAGCTTAGTGTTCGTGGGCAAAAACATTCAGTACTTC
j_call: TRBJ1-2; d_call: NA; clone_size: many; v_call: TRBV7-2; cdr3_aa: CASSLGAEGYTF; cdr3_nt: TGTGCCAGCAGCTTAGGGGCCGAAGGCTACACCTTC
j_call: TRBJ2-5; d_call: NA; clone_size: many; v_call: TRBV29-1; cdr3_aa: CSGRMYQETQYF; cdr3_nt: TGCAGCGGAAGAATGTACCAAGAGACCCAGTACTTC
j_call: TRBJ2-2; d_call: NA; clone_size: many; v_call: TRBV7-3; cdr3_aa: CASSLNSNTGELFF; cdr3_nt: TGTGCCAGCAGCTTAAACAGCAACACCGGGGAGCTGTTTTTT
j_call: TRBJ1-2; d_call: NA; clone_size: once; v_call: TRBV10-3; cdr3_aa: CAISRERERYGYTF; cdr3_nt: TGTGCCATCAGTAGAGAAAGGGAGCGCTATGGCTACACCTTC
j_call: TRBJ2-3; d_call: TRBD2; clone_size: NA; v_call: TRBV18; cdr3_aa: CASSPPTSGGTDTQYF; cdr3_nt: TGTGCCAGCTCACCACCGACTAGCGGGGGAACAGATACGCAGTATTTT